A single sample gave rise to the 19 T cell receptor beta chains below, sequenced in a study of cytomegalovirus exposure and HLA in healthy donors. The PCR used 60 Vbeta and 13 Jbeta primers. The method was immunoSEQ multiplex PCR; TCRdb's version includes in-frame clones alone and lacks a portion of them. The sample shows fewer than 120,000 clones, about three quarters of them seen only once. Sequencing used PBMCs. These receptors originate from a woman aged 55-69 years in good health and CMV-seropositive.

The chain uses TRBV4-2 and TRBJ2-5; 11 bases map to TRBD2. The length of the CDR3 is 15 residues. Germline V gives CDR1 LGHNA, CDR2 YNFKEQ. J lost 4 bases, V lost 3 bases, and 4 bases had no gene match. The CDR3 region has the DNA TGTGCCAGCAGCCAGCCCGGGACTAGCGGAGAGACCCAGTACTTC. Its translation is CASSQPGTSGETQYF.

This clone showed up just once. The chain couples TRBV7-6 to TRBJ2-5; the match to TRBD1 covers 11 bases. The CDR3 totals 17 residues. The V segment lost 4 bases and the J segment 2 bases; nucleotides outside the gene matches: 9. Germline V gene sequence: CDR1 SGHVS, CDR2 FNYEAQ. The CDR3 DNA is TGTGCCAGCAGCTCAAGCTATGGACAGGGGGCTCAAGAGACCCAGTACTTC. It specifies CASSSSYGQGAQETQYF.

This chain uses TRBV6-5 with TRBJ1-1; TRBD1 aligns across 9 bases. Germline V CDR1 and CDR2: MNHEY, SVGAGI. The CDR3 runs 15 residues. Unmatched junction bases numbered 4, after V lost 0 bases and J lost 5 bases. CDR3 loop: CASSYSRQGGTEAFF. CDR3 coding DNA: TGTGCCAGCAGTTACTCGAGACAGGGGGGGACTGAAGCTTTCTTT.

CDR3 nucleotides: TGTGCCAGCAGCGTATTGGGACAGGGGGACTACGAGCAGTACTTC. Amino acids: CASSVLGQGDYEQYF. The chain combines TRBV9 with TRBJ2-7; 11 nucleotides match TRBD1. Germline assignment: CDR1 SGDLS and CDR2 YYNGEE. CDR3 length equals 15 residues. V lost 1 base to trimming and J lost 3 bases; unmatched junction nucleotides: 3.

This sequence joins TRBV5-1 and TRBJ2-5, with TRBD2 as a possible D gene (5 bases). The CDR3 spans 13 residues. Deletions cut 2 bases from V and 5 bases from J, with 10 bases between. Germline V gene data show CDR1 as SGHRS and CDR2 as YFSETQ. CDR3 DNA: TGCGCCAGCAGCTTCGAGGGTAAGGAGACCCAGTACTTC. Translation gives CASSFEGKETQYF.

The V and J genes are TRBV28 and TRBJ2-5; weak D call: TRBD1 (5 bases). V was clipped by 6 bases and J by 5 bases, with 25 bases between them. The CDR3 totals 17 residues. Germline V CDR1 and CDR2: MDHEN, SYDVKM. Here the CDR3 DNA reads TGTGCCAGCAGCGCTCGCTGGGCAGGGAAGTTGTCGGAGACCCAGTACTTC. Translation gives CASSARWAGKLSETQYF.

CDR3 region: CASSLASNTYEQYF. CDR3 coding DNA: TGTGCCAGCAGCTTAGCCTCCAACACCTACGAGCAGTACTTC. V usage is TRBV7-9 and J usage is TRBJ2-7; D is unresolved. V lost 0 bases, J lost 2 bases, and 8 bases lay in between. Germline CDR1 and CDR2: SEHNR and FQNEAQ (reference sequence). The CDR3 extends over 14 amino acids.

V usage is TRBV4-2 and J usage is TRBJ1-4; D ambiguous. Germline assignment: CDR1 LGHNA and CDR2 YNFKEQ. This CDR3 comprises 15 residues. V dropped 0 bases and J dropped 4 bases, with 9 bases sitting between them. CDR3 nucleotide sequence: TGTGCCAGCAGCCAAGATCGAGGGTTTAATGAAAAACTGTTTTTT. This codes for CASSQDRGFNEKLFF.

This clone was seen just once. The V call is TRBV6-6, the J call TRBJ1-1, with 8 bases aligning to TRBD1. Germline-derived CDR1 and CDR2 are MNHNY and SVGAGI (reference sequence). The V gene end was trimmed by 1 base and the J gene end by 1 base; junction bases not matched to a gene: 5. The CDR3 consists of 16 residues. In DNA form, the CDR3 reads TGTGCCAGCAGTTACTTTGCAGGGGGCGAGAACACTGAAGCTTTCTTT. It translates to CASSYFAGGENTEAFF.

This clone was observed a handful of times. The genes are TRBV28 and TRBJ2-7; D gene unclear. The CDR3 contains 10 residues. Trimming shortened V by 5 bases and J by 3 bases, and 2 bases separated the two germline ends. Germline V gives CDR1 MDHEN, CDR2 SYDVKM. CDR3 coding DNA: TGTGCCAGCAGTCACTACGAGCAGTACTTC. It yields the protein CASSHYEQYF.

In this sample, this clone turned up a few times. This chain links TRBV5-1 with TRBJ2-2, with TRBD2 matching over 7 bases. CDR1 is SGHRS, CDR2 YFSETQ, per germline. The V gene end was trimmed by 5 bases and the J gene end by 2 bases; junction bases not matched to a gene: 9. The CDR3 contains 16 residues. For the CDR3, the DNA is TGCGCCAGCAGAGGGGACGCGGGAGATAACACCGGGGAGCTGTTTTTT. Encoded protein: CASRGDAGDNTGELFF.

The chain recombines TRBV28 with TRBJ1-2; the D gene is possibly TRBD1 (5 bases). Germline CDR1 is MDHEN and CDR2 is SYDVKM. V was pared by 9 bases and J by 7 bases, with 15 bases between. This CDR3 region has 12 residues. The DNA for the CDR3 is TGTGCCAGAGAGGAACCGGGGGTTGGCTACACCTTC. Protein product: CAREEPGVGYTF.

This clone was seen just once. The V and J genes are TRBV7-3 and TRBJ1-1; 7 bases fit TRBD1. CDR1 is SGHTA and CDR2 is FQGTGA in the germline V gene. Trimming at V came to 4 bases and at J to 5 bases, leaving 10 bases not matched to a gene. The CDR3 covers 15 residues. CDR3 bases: TGTGCCAGCAGCTCCTCAACAGGGGATATTACTGAAGCTTTCTTT. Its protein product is CASSSSTGDITEAFF.

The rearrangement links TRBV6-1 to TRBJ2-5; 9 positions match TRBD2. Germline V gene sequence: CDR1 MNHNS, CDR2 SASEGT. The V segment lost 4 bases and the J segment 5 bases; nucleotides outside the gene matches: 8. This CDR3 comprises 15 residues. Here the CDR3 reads CASSGNSGSGETQYF. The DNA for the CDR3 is TGTGCCAGCAGTGGGAATAGCGGGAGCGGCGAGACCCAGTACTTC.

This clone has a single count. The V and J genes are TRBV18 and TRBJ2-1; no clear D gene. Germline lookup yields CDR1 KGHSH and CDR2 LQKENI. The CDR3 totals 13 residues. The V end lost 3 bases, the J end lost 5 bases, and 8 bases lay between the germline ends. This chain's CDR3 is CASSPTVDNEQFF. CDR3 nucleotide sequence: TGTGCCAGCTCACCCACCGTAGACAATGAGCAGTTCTTC.

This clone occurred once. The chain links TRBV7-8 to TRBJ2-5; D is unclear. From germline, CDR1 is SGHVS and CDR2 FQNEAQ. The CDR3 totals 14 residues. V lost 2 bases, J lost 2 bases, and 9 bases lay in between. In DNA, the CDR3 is TGTGCCAGCAGCTTAACAGAAACGCAAGAGACCCAGTACTTC. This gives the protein CASSLTETQETQYF.

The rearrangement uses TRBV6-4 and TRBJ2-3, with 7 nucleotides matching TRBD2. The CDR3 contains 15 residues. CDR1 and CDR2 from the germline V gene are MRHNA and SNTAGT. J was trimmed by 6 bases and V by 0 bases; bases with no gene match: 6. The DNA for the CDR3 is TGTGCCAGCAGTGACTCGGCGGGAGCTGGGGATACGCAGTATTTT. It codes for CASSDSAGAGDTQYF.

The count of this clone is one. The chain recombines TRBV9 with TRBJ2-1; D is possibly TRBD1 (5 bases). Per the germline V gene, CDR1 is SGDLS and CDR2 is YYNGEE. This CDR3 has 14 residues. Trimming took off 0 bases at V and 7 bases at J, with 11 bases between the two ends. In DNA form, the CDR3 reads TGTGCCAGCAGCGTAGTCTCTGGGGCAAATGAGCAGTTCTTC. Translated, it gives CASSVVSGANEQFF. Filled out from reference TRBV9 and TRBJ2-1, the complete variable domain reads DSGVTQTPKHLITATGQRVTLRCSPRSGDLSVYWYQQSLDQGLQFLIQYYNGEERAKGNILERFSAQQFPDLHSELNLSSLELGDSALYFCASSVVSGANEQFFGPGTRLTVL.

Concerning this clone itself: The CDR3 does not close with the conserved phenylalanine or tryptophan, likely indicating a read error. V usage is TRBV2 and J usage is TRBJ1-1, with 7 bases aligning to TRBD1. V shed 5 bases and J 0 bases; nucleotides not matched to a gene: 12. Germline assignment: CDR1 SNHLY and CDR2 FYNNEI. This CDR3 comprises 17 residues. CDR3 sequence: CASSQPTDRNMNTEAFL. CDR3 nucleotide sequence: TGTGCCAGCAGTCAGCCTACGGACAGGAATATGAACACTGAAGCTTTCCTT.